The 2 T cell receptor beta chains below were found in one sample sequenced in a study of blood T cell repertoires in COVID-19. Profiled with immunoSEQ multiplex PCR; TCRdb holds only in-frame clones, not every one. The sample contains fewer than 250,000 clones, 86% of which appear only once. Sequenced: peripheral blood. The receptors come from a woman at least 80 years old with COVID-19, enrolled during active disease.

The table lists this clone with a few counts. The CDR3: CASSYSNQGSYEQYF. The CDR3 coding sequence is TGTGCCAGCAGTTACTCGAATCAGGGCTCCTACGAGCAGTACTTC. The chain couples TRBV6-5 to TRBJ2-7; possibly TRBD1 for D (5 bases). This CDR3 region has 15 residues. CDR1 MNHEY and CDR2 SVGAGI come from the germline V gene. Trimming removed 0 bases at V and 0 bases at J, with 9 bases between.

V and J are TRBV11-2 and TRBJ2-1; 8 bases align to TRBD2. Germline lookup yields CDR1 SGHAT and CDR2 FQNNGV. Trimming removed 1 base from V and 8 bases from J; junction bases left unmatched: 7. The CDR3 is 15 amino acids. The CDR3, as DNA: TGTGCCAGCAGCTTAGCGGGGGGGCTAGGCGATGAGCAGTTCTTC. Translation gives CASSLAGGLGDEQFF.